This TCR beta chain came from a study of regulatory T cells in long-lasting Graves disease. Study-wide background: Graves' disease counted as persistent after over 5 years of antithyroid drugs with positive TSH receptor antibodies.

The CDR3 length is 13 residues. V lost 8 bases and J lost 1, with 11 bases in between. Germline-derived CDR1 and CDR2 are SNHLY and FYNNEI. In this sample, this clonotype turned up many times. Its antigen is currently unknown. According to the study, TCR beta libraries were built with iRepertoire HTBI primers and CDR3-region Arm-PCR. How the authors handled the data: The study identified roughly 59 TRBV and 13 to 15 TRBJ segments across samples. TCRdb reprocessed the multiplex PCR reads with MiXCR, giving one entry per CDR3 protein. TCRdb, rather than the study authors, made the V and J calls. This table has more than 650,000 distinct CDR3 sequences, 25% to 30% appearing once. Findings of the study overall: Newly diagnosed Graves' patients had higher TCR diversity than persistent ones. Persistent patients had a count of shared public clonotypes (around 2,700) that exceeded that of new patients (about 970).

Time point indicated: persistent/refractory GD, antithyroid drugs over 5 years with positive TRAb. PBMC-extracted RNA yielded the TCR library. V is TRBV2 and J is TRBJ2-5; D may be TRBD2 (6 bases). The sequences come from peripheral blood mononuclear cells (PBMCs), collected when the disease was refractory, from a patient treated with antithyroid drugs. The sequence derives from a female donor with Graves disease. In nucleotides, the CDR3 is TGTGCCAGCGGGGGTAGCGGCCAAGAGACCCAGTACTTC. It codes for CASGGSGQETQYF.